This T cell receptor (beta chain) was sequenced for a study of identical twins. Study-wide points: Sequences that were beta out-of-frame showed weaker excess twin sharing.

The J segment lost 8 bases and the V segment lost 5 bases, leaving 7 bases of the junction unmatched. This CDR3 comprises 14 residues. Using its own MiXCR run on the 5' RACE reads, TCRdb lists one record per CDR3 protein. The sample holds 650,000 to 750,000 distinct CDR3 sequences, less than 25% seen once. This clonotype was detected a few times. Its matching antigen is unknown. Everyone who gave samples was a healthy Caucasian. The same sample was also studied in work on T cells expressing NK-cell markers. That publication notes: The TCR beta repertoires were obtained from sorted CD3+CD56+NKG2C+, CD3+CD56+NKG2C- and CD3+CD56-NKG2C+ T cells. A few of the donors also had these clonotypes leading their CD3+CD56-NKG2C+ fraction.

The sample comprised PBMCs. The clonotype was recovered from a woman aged 18-29 years in good health. This chain connects TRBV12-3 or TRBV12-4 to TRBJ2-1; TRBD2 aligns across 9 bases. Here the CDR3 reads CASSPSGAGDEQFF. CDR3 in DNA: TGTGCCAGCAGTCCTAGCGGGGCGGGGGATGAGCAGTTCTTC.